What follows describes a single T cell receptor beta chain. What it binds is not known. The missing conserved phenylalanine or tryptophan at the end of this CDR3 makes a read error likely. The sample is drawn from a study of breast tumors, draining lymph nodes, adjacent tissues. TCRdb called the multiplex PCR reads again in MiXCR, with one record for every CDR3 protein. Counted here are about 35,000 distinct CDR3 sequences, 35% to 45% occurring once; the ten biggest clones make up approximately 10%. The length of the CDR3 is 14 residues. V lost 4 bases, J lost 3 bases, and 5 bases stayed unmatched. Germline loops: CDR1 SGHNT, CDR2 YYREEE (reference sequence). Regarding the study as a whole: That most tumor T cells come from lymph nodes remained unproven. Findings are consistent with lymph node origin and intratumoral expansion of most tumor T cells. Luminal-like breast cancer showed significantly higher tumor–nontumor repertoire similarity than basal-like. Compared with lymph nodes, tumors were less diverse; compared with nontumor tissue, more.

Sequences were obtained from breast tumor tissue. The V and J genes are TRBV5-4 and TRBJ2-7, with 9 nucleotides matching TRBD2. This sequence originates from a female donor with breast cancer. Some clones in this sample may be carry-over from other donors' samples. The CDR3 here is CASSGRLADYEQYY. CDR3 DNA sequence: TGTGCCAGCAGCGGGAGACTAGCGGACTACGAGCAGTACTAC.